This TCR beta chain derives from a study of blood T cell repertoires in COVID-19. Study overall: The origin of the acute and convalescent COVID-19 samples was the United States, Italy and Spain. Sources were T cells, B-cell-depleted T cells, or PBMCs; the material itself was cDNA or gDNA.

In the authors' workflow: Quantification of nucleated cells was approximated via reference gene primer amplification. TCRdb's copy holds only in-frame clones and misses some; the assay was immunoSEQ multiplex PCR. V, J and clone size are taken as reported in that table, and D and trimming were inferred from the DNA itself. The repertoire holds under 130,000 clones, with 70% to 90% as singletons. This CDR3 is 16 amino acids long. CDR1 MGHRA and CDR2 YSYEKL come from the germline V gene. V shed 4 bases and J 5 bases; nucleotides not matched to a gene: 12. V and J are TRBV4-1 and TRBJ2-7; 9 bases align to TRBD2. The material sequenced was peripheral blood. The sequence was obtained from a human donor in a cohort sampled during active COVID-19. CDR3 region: CASSPRLADQLNEQYF. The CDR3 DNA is TGCGCCAGCAGCCCCCGACTAGCGGATCAACTCAACGAGCAGTACTTC.